These 9 T cell receptor beta chains share one sample of origin, sequenced in a study of blood T cell repertoires in COVID-19. The protocol was immunoSEQ multiplex PCR, while the TCRdb copy is restricted to in-frame clones and leaves out a portion. The table shows about 54,000 clones, with over 80% occurring only once. The sequencing input was peripheral blood. The receptors stem from an older woman with active or convalescent COVID-19.

V is TRBV5-1 and J is TRBJ1-4; D might be TRBD1 (6 bases). V was clipped by 4 bases and J by 8 bases, with 12 bases between them. CDR1 SGHRS and CDR2 YFSETQ come from the germline V gene. The CDR3 sequence is 13 residues long. CDR3 in amino acids: CASSPGRGEKLFF. CDR3 bases: TGCGCCAGCAGCCCTGGGAGGGGGGAAAAACTGTTTTTT.

V and J are TRBV7-9 and TRBJ2-7, with 9 bases lining up with TRBD1. With 3 bases clipped from V and 1 base from J, the junction kept 7 bases outside the gene matches. The CDR3 sequence is 16 residues long. The germline V gene encodes CDR1 SEHNR and CDR2 FQNEAQ (reference sequence). CDR3 sequence reads: CASSFWTGVGSYEQYF. The CDR3 nucleotides read TGTGCCAGCAGCTTTTGGACAGGGGTAGGGTCCTACGAGCAGTACTTC. The full variable domain, rest sourced from reference TRBV7-9 and TRBJ2-7, is DTGVSQNPRHKITKRGQNVTFRCDPISEHNRLYWYRQTLGQGPEFLTYFQNEAQLEKSRLLSDRFSAERPKGSFSTLEIQRTEQGDSAMYLCASSFWTGVGSYEQYFGPGTRLTVT.

The CDR3 sequence: CASSYETRYGYTF. CDR3 DNA: TGTGCCAGCAGTTACGAGACACGTTATGGCTACACCTTC. The gene calls are TRBV6-2 or TRBV6-3 and TRBJ1-2; D is ambiguous. Germline CDR1 MNHEY, CDR2 SVGEGT. The CDR3 extends over 13 amino acids. Trimming removed 2 bases at V and 5 bases at J, with 9 bases between.

The chain recombines TRBV12-3 or TRBV12-4 with TRBJ1-2; no clear D gene. The CDR3 is 13 residues long. The V and J ends lost 7 bases and 3 bases respectively, with 12 bases between them. The CDR3 region is CASTLDGDYGYTF. The DNA for the CDR3 is TGTGCCAGCACCCTGGACGGGGACTATGGCTACACCTTC.

V usage is TRBV5-1 and J usage is TRBJ1-1; D gene unclear. V dropped 0 bases and J dropped 7 bases, with 10 bases sitting between them. The CDR3 has 13 residues. Germline V gene sequence: CDR1 SGHRS, CDR2 YFSETQ. The CDR3 bases are TGCGCCAGCAGCTTGGACCCAGAGGGTGAAGCTTTCTTT. Its protein is CASSLDPEGEAFF.

The CDR3, as DNA: TGTGCCAGCAGTTACTCGGGTCGGAGGGGGGGCCGGGAGCTGTTTTTT. The encoded protein is CASSYSGRRGGRELFF. The chain recombines TRBV6-5 with TRBJ2-2, with a weak D call TRBD2 (7 bases). The CDR3 contains 16 residues. Per the germline V gene, CDR1 is MNHEY and CDR2 is SVGAGI. V lost 0 bases to trimming and J lost 9 bases, with 17 bases between them.

V and J are TRBV18 and TRBJ2-4, with 8 bases identical to TRBD2. Germline V gene data show CDR1 as KGHSH and CDR2 as LQKENI. V shed 5 bases, J shed 0 bases, and the junction held 12 bases outside the gene matches. CDR3 length: 18 residues. The CDR3 region has the DNA TGTGCCAGCTCAGCAACTGTTAGCGGGAATCTAGCCAAAAACATTCAGTACTTC. Amino acid sequence: CASSATVSGNLAKNIQYF.

V gene TRBV12-3 or TRBV12-4 combines with J gene TRBJ2-1; D unclear. Trimming took 8 bases from V and 8 from J, leaving 10 bases between them. CDR3 length: 11 residues. This chain's CDR3 is CASSSRYEQFF. For the CDR3, the DNA is TGTGCCAGCTCCTCTCGTTATGAGCAGTTCTTC.

V and J are TRBV28 and TRBJ1-3; maybe TRBD1 (6 bases). CDR1 is MDHEN, CDR2 SYDVKM, per germline. The V and J ends lost 4 bases and 0 bases respectively, with 16 bases between them. This CDR3 has 17 amino acids. DNA of the CDR3: TGTGCCAGCAGTTCCCAACAGGGATCTAGCTCTGGAAACACCATATATTTT. Residues: CASSSQQGSSSGNTIYF.